The 14 T cell receptor beta chains below all came from one sample that was sequenced in a study of T-cell memory formation after mild COVID-19. A single record per CDR3 protein comes from TCRdb applying MiXCR to the 5' RACE reads. The repertoire consists of hundreds of thousands of distinct CDR3 sequences, with roughly 22% occurring once and the leading ten covering roughly an eighth. Sequencing was done on a sample of PBMCs or a T cell subset sorted from them (not recorded which). The origin of the receptors is an adult woman who had mild COVID-19 (a few samples of this study predate the infection). Cell type and time point are not known.

In this sample, this clonotype turned up many times. The chain is built from TRBV29-1 and TRBJ2-3; TRBD2 matches 10 bases. The V and J ends lost 3 bases and 1 base, in that order; junction bases with no gene match: 19. The CDR3 contains 20 residues. CDR1 SQVTM and CDR2 ANQGSEA come from the germline V gene. The CDR3 nucleotides are TGCAGCGTTGAGAGGCAACTCGGGTTGCAAGCGGGAGGGGGCACAGATACGCAGTATTTT. It codes for CSVERQLGLQAGGGTDTQYF.

V is TRBV12-3 or TRBV12-4 and J is TRBJ2-5; no reliable D call. V shed 0 bases and J shed 1 base, with 9 bases lying between them. The CDR3 is 15 residues long. The CDR3 bases are TGTGCCAGCAGTTTAGCGAGAACAGCCCAAGAGACCCAGTACTTC. Protein product: CASSLARTAQETQYF.

This clonotype was counted between two and nine times. The V gene is TRBV6-5, the J gene TRBJ1-1; D remains unclear. The CDR3 is made up of 15 amino acids. CDR1 and CDR2 from the germline V gene are MNHEY and SVGAGI. The V and J ends lost 0 bases and 5 bases respectively, with 13 bases between them. The CDR3: CASSYSAQTGTEAFF. The CDR3 bases are TGTGCCAGCAGTTACTCCGCCCAAACCGGGACTGAAGCTTTCTTT.

The chain uses TRBV4-3 and TRBJ2-3; 8 bases fit TRBD2. V dropped 0 bases and J dropped 6; count of bases not matched to a gene: 5. Germline assignment: CDR1 LGHNA and CDR2 YSLEER. The CDR3 sequence is 15 residues long. CDR3 region: CASSQEGAGVDTQYF. The CDR3 bases are TGCGCCAGCAGCCAAGAGGGAGCGGGAGTGGATACGCAGTATTTT.

The chain is built from TRBV19 and TRBJ2-3, with D uncertain. Germline-derived CDR1 and CDR2 are LNHDA and SQIVND (reference sequence). Trimming shortened V by 2 bases and J by 4 bases, and 7 bases separated the two germline ends. This CDR3 comprises 13 residues. This chain's CDR3 is CASSIKVPDTQYF. CDR3 nucleotides: TGTGCCAGTAGTATAAAGGTTCCAGATACGCAGTATTTT.

The chain uses TRBV25-1 and TRBJ1-1; D not resolved. The CDR3 contains 16 residues. Germline CDR1 is MGHDK and CDR2 is SYGVNS. V was shortened by 6 bases and J by 2 bases, with 19 bases between the two germline ends. The CDR3 here is CASRDSGILFNTEAFF. Here the CDR3 DNA reads TGTGCCAGCAGGGATAGTGGAATCCTCTTCAACACTGAAGCTTTCTTT.

This clonotype was counted a few times. V is TRBV9 and J is TRBJ2-3; D is ambiguous. The CDR3 contains 14 residues. CDR1 is SGDLS and CDR2 is YYNGEE in the germline V gene. The V and J ends lost 0 bases and 0 bases respectively, with 5 bases between them. The CDR3 DNA reads as TGTGCCAGCAGCGTAGAAGGGAGCACAGATACGCAGTATTTT. Amino acids: CASSVEGSTDTQYF.

This clonotype has just a few counts. V is TRBV20-1 and J is TRBJ1-1; tentative D call: TRBD1 (6 bases). Germline CDR1 and CDR2: DFQATT and SNEGSKA (reference sequence). This CDR3 has 16 amino acids. V was clipped by 3 bases and J by 1 base, with 18 bases between them. CDR3 loop: CSASQLQGFGNTEAFF. The DNA of the CDR3 is TGCAGTGCTAGCCAACTCCAGGGGTTCGGGAACACTGAAGCTTTCTTT.

This clonotype was seen more than once but under ten times. This rearrangement joins TRBV11-1 to TRBJ2-2; TRBD2 agrees at 9 bases. CDR3 size: 19 residues. CDR1 and CDR2 (germline): SGHAT, FQDESV (reference sequence). The ends lost 1 base at V and 1 base at J; junction bases unmatched: 10. In DNA form, the CDR3 reads TGTGCCAGCAGCTTAGGATCCCGGGGTAGCGGGAGGAACACCGGGGAGCTGTTTTTT. It codes for CASSLGSRGSGRNTGELFF. Full variable domain (rest looked up from reference TRBV11-1 and TRBJ2-2): EAEVAQSPRYKITEKSQAVAFWCDPISGHATLYWYRQILGQGPELLVQFQDESVVDDSQLPKDRFSAERLKGVDSTLKIQPAELGDSAMYLCASSLGSRGSGRNTGELFFGEGSRLTVL.

This clonotype has more than one count but fewer than ten. The chain carries TRBV2 and TRBJ2-1; 12 bases match TRBD2. This CDR3 has 16 residues. V was clipped by 4 bases and J by 7 bases; unmatched bases: 8. Germline-derived CDR1 and CDR2 are SNHLY and FYNNEI. The CDR3 here is CASSGTSGANGNEQFF. The CDR3 nucleotides read TGTGCCAGCAGTGGGACTAGCGGGGCGAATGGGAATGAGCAGTTCTTC.

In nucleotides, the CDR3 is TGTGCCAGCAGTTATGTAGGGCAGGGGGTCGGAGAGCAGTACTTC. It encodes CASSYVGQGVGEQYF. The V call is TRBV2, the J call TRBJ2-7; 7 bases fit TRBD1. With V trimmed by 5 bases and J by 7 bases, 14 bases remained unmatched. The CDR3 totals 15 residues. Germline CDR1 reads SNHLY; CDR2 reads FYNNEI.

This clonotype was counted between two and nine times. The chain links TRBV27 to TRBJ2-7; TRBD2 matches at 8 bases. V lost 5 bases to trimming and J lost 3 bases; unmatched junction nucleotides: 6. Germline V CDR1 and CDR2: MNHEY, SMNVEV (reference sequence). The CDR3 has 14 amino acids. CDR3 loop: CASSGTSGFYEQYF. The DNA of the CDR3 is TGTGCCAGCAGTGGGACTAGTGGTTTCTACGAGCAGTACTTC.

This clonotype was recorded at least ten times. This sequence joins TRBV5-1 and TRBJ1-1, with D unresolved. Trimming shortened V by 0 bases and J by 9 bases, and 6 bases separated the two germline ends. This CDR3 spans 11 amino acids. CDR1 and CDR2 from the germline V gene are SGHRS and YFSETQ. CDR3 sequence reads: CASSLEGKAFF. The CDR3 bases are TGCGCCAGCAGCTTGGAAGGGAAAGCTTTCTTT.

There are many counts of this clonotype. The chain couples TRBV20-1 to TRBJ2-1, with 12 positions matching TRBD2. Germline V gives CDR1 DFQATT, CDR2 SNEGSKA (reference sequence). This CDR3 spans 15 amino acids. V shed 6 bases and J 2 bases; nucleotides not matched to a gene: 5. CDR3 DNA sequence: TGCAGTGCCCGCCCTAGCGGGAGGGCCTACAATGAGCAGTTCTTC. Translated: CSARPSGRAYNEQFF.